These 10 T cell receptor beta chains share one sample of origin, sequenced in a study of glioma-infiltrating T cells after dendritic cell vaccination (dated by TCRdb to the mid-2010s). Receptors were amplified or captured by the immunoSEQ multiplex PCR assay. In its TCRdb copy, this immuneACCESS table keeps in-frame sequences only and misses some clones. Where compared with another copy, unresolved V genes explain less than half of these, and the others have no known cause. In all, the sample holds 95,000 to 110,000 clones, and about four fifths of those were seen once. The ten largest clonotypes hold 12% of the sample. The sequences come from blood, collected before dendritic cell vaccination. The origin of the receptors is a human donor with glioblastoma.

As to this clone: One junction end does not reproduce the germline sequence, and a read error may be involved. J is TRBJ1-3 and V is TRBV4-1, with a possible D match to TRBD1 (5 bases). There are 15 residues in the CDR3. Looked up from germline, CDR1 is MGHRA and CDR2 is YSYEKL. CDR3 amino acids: CASSQVGARGNTTYF. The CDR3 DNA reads TGCGCCAGCAGCCAAGTCGGGGCGCGGGGAAACACCACATATTTT.

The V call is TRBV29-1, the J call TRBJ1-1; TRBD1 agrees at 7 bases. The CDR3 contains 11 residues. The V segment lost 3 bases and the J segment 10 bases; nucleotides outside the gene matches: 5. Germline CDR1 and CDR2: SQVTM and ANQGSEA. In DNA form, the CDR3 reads TGCAGCGTTGAGGACAGGCGGGGAGCTTTCTTT. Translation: CSVEDRRGAFF.

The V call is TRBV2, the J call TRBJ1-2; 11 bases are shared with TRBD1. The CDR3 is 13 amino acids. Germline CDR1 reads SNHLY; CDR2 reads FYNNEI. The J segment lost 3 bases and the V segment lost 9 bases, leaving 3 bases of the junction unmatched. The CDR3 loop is CASRTGGDYGYTF. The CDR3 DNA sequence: TGTGCCAGTCGGACAGGGGGCGACTATGGCTACACCTTC.

This CDR3 is CASSGDSGNGRNTEAFF. CDR3 DNA: TGCGCCAGCAGCGGAGACTCAGGTAATGGGAGGAACACTGAAGCTTTCTTT. This chain uses TRBV4-1 with TRBJ1-1, with no clear D. This CDR3 has 17 residues. Deletions cut 5 bases from V and 1 base from J, with 20 bases between. Germline CDR1 reads MGHRA; CDR2 reads YSYEKL.

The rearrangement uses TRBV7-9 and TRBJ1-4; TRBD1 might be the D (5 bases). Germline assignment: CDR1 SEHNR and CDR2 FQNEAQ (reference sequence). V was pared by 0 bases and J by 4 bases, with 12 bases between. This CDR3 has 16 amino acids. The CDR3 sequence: CASSLAAGGNNEKLFF. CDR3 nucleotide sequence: TGTGCCAGCAGCTTAGCCGCGGGGGGGAATAATGAAAAACTGTTTTTT.

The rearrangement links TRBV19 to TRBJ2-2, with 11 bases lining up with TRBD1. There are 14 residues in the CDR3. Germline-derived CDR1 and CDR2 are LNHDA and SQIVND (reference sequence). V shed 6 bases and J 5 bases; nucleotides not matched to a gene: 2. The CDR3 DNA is TGTGCCAGTAGCGGGACAGGGGGTACCGGGGAGCTGTTTTTT. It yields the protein CASSGTGGTGELFF.

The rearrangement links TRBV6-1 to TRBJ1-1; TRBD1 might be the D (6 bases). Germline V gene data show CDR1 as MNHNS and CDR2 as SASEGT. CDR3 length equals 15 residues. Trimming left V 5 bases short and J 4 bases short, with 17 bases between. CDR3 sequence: CASSSNRVVGTEAFF. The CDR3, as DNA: TGTGCCAGCAGTTCAAACAGGGTGGTGGGCACTGAAGCTTTCTTT.

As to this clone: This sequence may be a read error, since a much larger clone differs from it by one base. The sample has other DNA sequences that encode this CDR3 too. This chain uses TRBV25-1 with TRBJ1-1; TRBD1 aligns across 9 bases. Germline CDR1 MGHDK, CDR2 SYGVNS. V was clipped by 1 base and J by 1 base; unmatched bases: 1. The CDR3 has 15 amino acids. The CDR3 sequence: CASSEWDRANTEAFF. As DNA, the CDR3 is TGTGCCAGCAGTGAATGGGACAGGGCGAACACTGAAGCTTTCTTT.

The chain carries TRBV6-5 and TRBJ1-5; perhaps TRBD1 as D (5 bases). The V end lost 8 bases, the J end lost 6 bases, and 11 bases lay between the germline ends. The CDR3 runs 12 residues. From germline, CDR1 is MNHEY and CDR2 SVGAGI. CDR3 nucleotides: TGTGCCAGCTTACAGGAGGGTCAGCCCCAGCATTTT. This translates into CASLQEGQPQHF.

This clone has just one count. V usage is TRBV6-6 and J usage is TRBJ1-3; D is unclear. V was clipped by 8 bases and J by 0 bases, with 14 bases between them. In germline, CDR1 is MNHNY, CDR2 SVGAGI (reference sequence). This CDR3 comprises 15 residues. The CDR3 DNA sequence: TGTGCCAGCCGTGCCCCCACCAGCTCTGGAAACACCATATATTTT. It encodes CASRAPTSSGNTIYF.